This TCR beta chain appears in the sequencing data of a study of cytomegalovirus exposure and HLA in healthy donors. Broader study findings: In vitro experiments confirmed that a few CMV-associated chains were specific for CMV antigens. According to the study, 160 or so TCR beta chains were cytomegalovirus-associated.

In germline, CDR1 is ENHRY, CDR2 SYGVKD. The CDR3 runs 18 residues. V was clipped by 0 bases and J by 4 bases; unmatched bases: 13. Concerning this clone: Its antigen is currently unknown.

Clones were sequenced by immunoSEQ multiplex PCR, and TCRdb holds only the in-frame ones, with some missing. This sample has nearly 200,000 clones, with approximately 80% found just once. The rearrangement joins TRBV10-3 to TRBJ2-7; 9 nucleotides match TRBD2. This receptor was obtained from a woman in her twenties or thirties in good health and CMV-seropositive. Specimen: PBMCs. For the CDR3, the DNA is TGTGCCATCAGTGAGTCGGCGTCAGGGGCGGGAGGGGGATACGAGCAGTACTTC. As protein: CAISESASGAGGGYEQYF.